This T cell receptor (beta chain) derives from a study of radiotherapy plus CTLA-4 blockade in lung cancer. Study as a whole: Disease control was present in more than 30% of patients, and objective responses in 18%. Whole-study results and caveats: Reportedly, early blood T cell clone dynamics best predicted response, with interferon-beta. TCR clones originating in tumors grew in number in blood after radiotherapy plus ipilimumab.

TCRdb keeps only in-frame clones here, not all; method: immunoSEQ multiplex PCR. This sample has around 100,000 clones, with 81% found just once. In this sample, this clone turned up a few times. Its antigen is not identified. The sample here was peripheral blood, taken from a patient treated with radiotherapy plus ipilimumab. The receptor comes from a human donor with non-small cell lung cancer that progressed on radiotherapy plus ipilimumab. Some clones in this sample may be carry-over from other donors' samples.

The CDR3 DNA follows: TGTGCCAGCAGTTTAGATGGTAGGAGGGCAGGTAGGCCCCAGCATTTT. Protein sequence: CASSLDGRRAGRPQHF. The chain employs TRBV27 and TRBJ1-5; D unclear. V lost 2 bases, J lost 9 bases, and 20 bases lay in between. Per germline, CDR1 MNHEY and CDR2 SMNVEV (reference sequence). The CDR3 loop spans 16 amino acids.